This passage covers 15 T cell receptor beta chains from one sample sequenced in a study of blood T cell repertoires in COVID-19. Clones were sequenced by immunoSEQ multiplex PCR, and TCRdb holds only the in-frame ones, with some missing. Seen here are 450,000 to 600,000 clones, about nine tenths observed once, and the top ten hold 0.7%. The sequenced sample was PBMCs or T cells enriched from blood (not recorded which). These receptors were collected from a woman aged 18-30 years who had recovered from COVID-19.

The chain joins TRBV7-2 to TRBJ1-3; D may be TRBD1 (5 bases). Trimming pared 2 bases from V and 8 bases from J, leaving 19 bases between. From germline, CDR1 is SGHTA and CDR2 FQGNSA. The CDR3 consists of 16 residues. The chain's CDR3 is CASSLSGGSLRDTIYF. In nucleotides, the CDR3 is TGTGCCAGCAGCTTAAGTGGGGGGTCTCTGAGGGACACCATATATTTT. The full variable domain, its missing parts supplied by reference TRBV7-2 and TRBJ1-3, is GAGVSQSPSNKVTEKGKDVELRCDPISGHTALYWYRQSLGQGLEFLIYFQGNSAPDKSGLPSDRFSAERTGGSVSTLTIQRTQQEDSAVYLCASSLSGGSLRDTIYFGEGSWLTVV.

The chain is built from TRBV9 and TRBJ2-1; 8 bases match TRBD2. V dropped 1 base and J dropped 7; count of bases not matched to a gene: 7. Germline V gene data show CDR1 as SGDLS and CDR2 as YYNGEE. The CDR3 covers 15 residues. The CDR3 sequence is CASSVWAGGVNEQFF. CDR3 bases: TGTGCCAGCAGCGTATGGGCGGGGGGTGTGAATGAGCAGTTCTTC.

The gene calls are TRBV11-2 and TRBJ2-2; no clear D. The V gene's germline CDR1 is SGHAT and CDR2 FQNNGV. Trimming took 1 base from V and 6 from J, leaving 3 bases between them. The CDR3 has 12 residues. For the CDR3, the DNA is TGTGCCAGCAGCTTAGTAGCCGGGGAGCTGTTTTTT. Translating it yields CASSLVAGELFF. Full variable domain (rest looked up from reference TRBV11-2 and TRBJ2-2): EAGVAQSPRYKIIEKRQSVAFWCNPISGHATLYWYQQILGQGPKLLIQFQNNGVVDDSQLPKDRFSAERLKGVDSTLKIQPAKLEDSAVYLCASSLVAGELFFGEGSRLTVL.

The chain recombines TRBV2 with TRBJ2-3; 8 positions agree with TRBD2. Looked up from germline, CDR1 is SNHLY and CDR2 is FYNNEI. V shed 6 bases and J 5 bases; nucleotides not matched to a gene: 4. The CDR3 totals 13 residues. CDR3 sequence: CASSGGVVDTQYF. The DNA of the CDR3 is TGTGCCAGCAGCGGGGGGGTAGTAGATACGCAGTATTTT.

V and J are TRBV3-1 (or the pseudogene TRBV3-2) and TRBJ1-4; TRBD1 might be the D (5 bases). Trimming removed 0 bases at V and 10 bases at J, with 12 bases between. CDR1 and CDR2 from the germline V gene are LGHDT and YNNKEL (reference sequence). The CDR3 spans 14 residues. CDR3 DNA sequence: TGTGCCAGCAGCCAAGAGCGGGCGGGGGGAAAACTGTTTTTT. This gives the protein CASSQERAGGKLFF.

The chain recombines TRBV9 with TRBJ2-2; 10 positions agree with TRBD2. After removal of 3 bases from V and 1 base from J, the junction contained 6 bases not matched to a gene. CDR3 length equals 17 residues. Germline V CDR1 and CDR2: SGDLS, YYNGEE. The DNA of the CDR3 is TGTGCCAGCAGCGCCCATTTAGCGGGGGGGAACACCGGGGAGCTGTTTTTT. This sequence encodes CASSAHLAGGNTGELFF.

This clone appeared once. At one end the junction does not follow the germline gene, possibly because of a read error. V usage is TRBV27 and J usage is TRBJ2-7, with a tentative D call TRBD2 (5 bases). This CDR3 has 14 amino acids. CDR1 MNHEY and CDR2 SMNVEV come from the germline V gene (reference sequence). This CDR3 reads CASSFDGGRAEEYF. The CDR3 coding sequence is TGTGCCAGCAGTTTTGATGGCGGGCGGGCCGAGGAGTACTTC.

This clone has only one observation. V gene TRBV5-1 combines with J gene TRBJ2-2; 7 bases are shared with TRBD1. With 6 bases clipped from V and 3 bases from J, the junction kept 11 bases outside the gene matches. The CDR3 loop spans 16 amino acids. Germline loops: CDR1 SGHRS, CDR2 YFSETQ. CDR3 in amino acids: CASTPEPQGDTGELFF. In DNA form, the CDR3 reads TGCGCCAGCACGCCAGAACCCCAGGGGGACACCGGGGAGCTGTTTTTT.

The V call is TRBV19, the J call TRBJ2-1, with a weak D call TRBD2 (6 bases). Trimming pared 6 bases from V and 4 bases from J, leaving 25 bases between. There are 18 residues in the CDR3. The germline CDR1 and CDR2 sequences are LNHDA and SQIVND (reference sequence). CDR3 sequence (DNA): TGTGCCAGTAGCTCGTGGGAGCCTGGGGGGAGTTTTTACAATGAGCAGTTCTTC. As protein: CASSSWEPGGSFYNEQFF.

CDR3 protein: CASSRQAQIRDTQYF. The DNA of the CDR3 is TGCGCCAGCAGCCGACAGGCTCAGATACGAGATACGCAGTATTTT. The chain carries TRBV4-1 and TRBJ2-3; possibly TRBD1 for D (6 bases). The CDR3 extends over 15 amino acids. CDR1 is MGHRA, CDR2 YSYEKL, per germline. The ends were cut back, 4 bases at V and 5 bases at J, with 16 bases in the middle.

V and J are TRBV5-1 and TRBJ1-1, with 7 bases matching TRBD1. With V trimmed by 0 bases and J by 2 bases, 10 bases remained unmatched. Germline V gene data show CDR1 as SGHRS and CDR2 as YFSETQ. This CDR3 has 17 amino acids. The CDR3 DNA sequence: TGCGCCAGCAGCTTGGCAGGGTTGAGAGGGGGCAACACTGAAGCTTTCTTT. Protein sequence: CASSLAGLRGGNTEAFF.

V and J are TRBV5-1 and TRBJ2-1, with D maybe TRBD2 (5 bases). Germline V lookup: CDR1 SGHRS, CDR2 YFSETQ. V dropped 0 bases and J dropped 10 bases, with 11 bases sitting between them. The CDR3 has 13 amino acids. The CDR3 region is CASSLARGDEQFF. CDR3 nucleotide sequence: TGCGCCAGCAGCTTGGCCCGGGGTGACGAGCAGTTCTTC.

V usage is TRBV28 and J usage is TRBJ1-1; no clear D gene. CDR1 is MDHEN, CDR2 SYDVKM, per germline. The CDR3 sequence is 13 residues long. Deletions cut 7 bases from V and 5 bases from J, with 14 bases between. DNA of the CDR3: TGTGCCAGCACTTCTCCCCCGGAGACTGAAGCTTTCTTT. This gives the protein CASTSPPETEAFF. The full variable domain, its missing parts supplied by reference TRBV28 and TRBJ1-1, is DVKVTQSSRYLVKRTGEKVFLECVQDMDHENMFWYRQDPGLGLRLIYFSYDVKMKEKGDIPEGYSVSREKKERFSLILESASTNQTSMYLCASTSPPETEAFFGQGTRLTVV.

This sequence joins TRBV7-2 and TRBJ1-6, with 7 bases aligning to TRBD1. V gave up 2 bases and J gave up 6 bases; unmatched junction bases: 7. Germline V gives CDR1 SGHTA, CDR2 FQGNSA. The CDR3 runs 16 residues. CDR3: CASSLSGGRGNSPLHF. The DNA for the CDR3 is TGTGCCAGCAGCTTATCAGGGGGACGAGGTAATTCACCCCTCCACTTT.

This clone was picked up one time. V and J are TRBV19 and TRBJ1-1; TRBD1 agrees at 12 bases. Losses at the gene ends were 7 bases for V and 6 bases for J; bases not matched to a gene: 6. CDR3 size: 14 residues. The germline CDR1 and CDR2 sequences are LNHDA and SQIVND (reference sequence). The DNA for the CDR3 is TGTGCCAGTACCTCGGGACAGGGGGCGTCTGAAGCTTTCTTT. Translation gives CASTSGQGASEAFF.